This entry features one T cell receptor (beta chain) sequence. What it binds is not known. Using constant-segment primers, 5'RACE produced TCR alpha and TCR beta cDNA libraries carrying sample barcodes and UMIs. TCRdb analysed the 5' RACE reads with MiXCR anew, one entry per CDR3 protein. The sample comprises under 550,000 distinct CDR3 sequences, around a sixth of which are singletons, and 10% to 15% rests with the top ten. The data originate from a study of T-cell memory formation after mild COVID-19. Whole-study context: Clusters were largely donor specific. The study's findings and limits: The main location of contracting CD4+ clones was CM and EM, and that of contracting CD8+ clones was EMRA. Researchers found some responding clones in pre-infection memory, a sign that cross-reactive memory joined.

This CDR3 spans 18 amino acids. Germline-derived CDR1 and CDR2 are SGHRS and YFSETQ. Germline trimming cut 1 base from V and 4 bases from J; bases unmatched to any gene: 14. This chain links TRBV5-1 with TRBJ2-1; TRBD1 matches at 7 bases. Specimen: PBMCs or a T cell subset sorted from them (not recorded which). This TCR derives from an adult woman who had mild COVID-19 (a few samples of this study predate the infection). Cell type and time point are not known. The CDR3 protein is CASSLRGGRDSSYNEQFF. The CDR3 DNA follows: TGCGCCAGCAGCTTGAGGGGTGGTAGGGACAGCTCATACAATGAGCAGTTCTTC.